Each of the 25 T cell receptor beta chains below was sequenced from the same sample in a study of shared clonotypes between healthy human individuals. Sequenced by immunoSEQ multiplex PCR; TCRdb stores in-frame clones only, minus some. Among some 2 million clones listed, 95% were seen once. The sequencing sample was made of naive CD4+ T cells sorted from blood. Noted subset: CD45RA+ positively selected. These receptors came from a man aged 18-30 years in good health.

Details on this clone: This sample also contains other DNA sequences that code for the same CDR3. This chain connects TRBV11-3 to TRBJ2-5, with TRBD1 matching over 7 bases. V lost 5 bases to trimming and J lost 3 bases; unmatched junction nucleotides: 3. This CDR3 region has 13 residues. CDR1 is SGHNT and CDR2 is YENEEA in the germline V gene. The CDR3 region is CASSPGTEETQYF. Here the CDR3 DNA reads TGTGCCAGCAGCCCTGGGACAGAAGAGACCCAGTACTTC.

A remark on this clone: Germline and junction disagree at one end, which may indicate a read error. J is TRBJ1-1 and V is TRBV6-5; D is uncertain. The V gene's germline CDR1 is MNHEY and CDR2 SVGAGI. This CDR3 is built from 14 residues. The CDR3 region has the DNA TGTGCCAGCAGTTACTCAGAACGGGGATTTGAAGTTTTCTTT. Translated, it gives CASSYSERGFEVFF.

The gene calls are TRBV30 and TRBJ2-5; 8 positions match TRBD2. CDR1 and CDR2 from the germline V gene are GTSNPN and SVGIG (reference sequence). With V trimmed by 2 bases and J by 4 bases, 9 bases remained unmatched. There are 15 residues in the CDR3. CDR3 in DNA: TGTGCCTGGAGTAGAAAGGGACTAGGGGGAGAGACCCAGTACTTC. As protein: CAWSRKGLGGETQYF. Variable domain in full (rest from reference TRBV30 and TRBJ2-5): SQTIHQWPATLVQPVGSPLSLECTVEGTSNPNLYWYRQAAGRGLQLLFYSVGIGQISSEVPQNLSASRPQDRQFILSSKKLLLSDSGFYLCAWSRKGLGGETQYFGPGTRLLVL.

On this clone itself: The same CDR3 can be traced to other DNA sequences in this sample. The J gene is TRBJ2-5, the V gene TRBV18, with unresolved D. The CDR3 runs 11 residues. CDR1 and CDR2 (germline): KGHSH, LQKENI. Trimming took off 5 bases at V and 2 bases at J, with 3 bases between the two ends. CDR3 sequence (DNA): TGTGCCAGCTCATCACAAGAGACCCAGTACTTC. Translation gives CASSSQETQYF.

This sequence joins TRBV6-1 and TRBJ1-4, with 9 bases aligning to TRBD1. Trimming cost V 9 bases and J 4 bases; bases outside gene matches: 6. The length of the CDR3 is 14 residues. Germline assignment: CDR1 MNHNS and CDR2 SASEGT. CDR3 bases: TGTGCCAGGGGGACAGGGTCTGGTAATGAAAAACTGTTTTTT. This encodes CARGTGSGNEKLFF.

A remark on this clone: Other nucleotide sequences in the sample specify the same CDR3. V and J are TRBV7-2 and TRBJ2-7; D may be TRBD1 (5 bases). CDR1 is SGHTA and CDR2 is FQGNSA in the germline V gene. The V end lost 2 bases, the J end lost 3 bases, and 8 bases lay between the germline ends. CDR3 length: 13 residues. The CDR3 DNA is TGTGCCAGCAGCTTAAACAGGCTCTACGAGCAGTACTTC. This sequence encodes CASSLNRLYEQYF.

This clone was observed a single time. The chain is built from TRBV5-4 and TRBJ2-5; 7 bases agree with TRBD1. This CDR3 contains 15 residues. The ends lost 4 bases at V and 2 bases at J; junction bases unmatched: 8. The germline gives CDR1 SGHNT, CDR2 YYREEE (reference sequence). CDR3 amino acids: CASSHPGQAQETQYF. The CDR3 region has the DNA TGTGCCAGCAGCCACCCTGGACAGGCTCAAGAGACCCAGTACTTC.

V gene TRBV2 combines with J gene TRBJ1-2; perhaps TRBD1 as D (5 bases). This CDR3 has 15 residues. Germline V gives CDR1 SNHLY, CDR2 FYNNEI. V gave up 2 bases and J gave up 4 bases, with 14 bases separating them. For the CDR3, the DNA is TGTGCCAGCAGTGAAACGGGCACAGGCTTCTATGGCTACACCTTC. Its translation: CASSETGTGFYGYTF.

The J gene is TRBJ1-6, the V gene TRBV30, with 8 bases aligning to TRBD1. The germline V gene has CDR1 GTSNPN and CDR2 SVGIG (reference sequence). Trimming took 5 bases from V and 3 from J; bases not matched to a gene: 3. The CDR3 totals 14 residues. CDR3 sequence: CAWGTGDYNSPLHF. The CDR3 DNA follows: TGTGCCTGGGGGACAGGCGACTATAATTCACCCCTCCACTTT.

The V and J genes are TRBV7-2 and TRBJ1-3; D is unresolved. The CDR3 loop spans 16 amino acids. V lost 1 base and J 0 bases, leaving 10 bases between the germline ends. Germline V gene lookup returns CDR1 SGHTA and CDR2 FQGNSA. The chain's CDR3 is CASSLVAGYSGNTIYF. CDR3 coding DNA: TGTGCCAGCAGCTTAGTAGCAGGTTACTCTGGAAACACCATATATTTT.

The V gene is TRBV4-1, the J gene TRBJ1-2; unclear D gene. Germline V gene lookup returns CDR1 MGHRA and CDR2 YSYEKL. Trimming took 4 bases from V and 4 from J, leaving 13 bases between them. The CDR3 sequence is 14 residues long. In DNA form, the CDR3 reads TGCGCCAGCAGCCTTGGAGACGCGCCCTATGGCTACACCTTC. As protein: CASSLGDAPYGYTF.

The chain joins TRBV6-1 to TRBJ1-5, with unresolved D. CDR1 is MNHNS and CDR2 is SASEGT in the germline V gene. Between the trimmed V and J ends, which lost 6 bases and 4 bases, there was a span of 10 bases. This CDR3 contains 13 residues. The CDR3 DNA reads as TGTGCCAGCAGCTCAGACACTAATCAGCCCCAGCATTTT. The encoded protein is CASSSDTNQPQHF.

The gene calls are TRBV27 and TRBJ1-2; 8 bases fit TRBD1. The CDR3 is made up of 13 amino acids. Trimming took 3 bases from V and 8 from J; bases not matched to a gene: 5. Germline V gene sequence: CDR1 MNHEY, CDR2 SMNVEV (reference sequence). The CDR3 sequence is CASSFSGGLGYTF. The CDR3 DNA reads TGTGCCAGCAGTTTTTCAGGGGGCTTGGGCTACACCTTC.

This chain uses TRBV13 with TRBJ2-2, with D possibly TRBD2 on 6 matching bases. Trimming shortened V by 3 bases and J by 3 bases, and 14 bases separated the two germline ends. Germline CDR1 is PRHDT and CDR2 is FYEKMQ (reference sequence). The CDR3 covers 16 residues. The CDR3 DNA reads TGTGCCAGCAGCTTGGGCGGGCGGGGACACACCGGGGAGCTGTTTTTT. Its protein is CASSLGGRGHTGELFF.

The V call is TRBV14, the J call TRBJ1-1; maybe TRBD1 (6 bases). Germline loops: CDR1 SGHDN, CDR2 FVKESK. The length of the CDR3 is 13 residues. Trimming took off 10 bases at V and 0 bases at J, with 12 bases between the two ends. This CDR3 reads CATETGMNTEAFF. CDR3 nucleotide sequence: TGTGCCACCGAGACAGGAATGAACACTGAAGCTTTCTTT.

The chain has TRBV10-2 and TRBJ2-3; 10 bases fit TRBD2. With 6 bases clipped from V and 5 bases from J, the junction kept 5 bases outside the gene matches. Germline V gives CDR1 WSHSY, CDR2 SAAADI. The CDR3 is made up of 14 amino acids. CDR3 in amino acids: CASRISGGVDTQYF. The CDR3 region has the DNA TGCGCCAGCAGAATAAGCGGGGGGGTAGATACGCAGTATTTT.

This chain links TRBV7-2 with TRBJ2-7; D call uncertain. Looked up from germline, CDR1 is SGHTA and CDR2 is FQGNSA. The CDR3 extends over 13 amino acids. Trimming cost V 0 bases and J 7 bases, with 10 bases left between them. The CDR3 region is CASSLALIGEQYF. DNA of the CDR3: TGTGCCAGCAGCTTAGCCCTGATAGGGGAGCAGTACTTC.

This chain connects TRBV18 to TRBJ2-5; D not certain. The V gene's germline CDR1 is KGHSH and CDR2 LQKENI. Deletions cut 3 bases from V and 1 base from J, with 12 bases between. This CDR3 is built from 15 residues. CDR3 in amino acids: CASSPLGIPQETQYF. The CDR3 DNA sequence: TGTGCCAGCTCACCCTTGGGGATTCCCCAAGAGACCCAGTACTTC.

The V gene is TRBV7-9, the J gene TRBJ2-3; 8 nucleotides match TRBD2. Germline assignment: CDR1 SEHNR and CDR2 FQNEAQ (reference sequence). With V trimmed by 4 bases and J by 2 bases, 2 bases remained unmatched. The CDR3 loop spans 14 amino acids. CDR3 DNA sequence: TGTGCCAGCAGCTCCGGGGGGGTCACAGATACGCAGTATTTT. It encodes CASSSGGVTDTQYF.

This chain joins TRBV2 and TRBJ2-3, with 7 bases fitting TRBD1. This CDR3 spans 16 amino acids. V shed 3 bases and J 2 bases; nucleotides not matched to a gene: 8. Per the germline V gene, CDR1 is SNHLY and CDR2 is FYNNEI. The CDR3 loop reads CASSDEGQLITDTQYF. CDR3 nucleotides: TGTGCCAGCAGTGACGAGGGACAGCTAATCACAGATACGCAGTATTTT. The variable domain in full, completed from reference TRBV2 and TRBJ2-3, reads EPEVTQTPSHQVTQMGQEVILRCVPISNHLYFYWYRQILGQKVEFLVSFYNNEISEKSEIFDDQFSVERPDGSNFTLKIRSTKLEDSAMYFCASSDEGQLITDTQYFGPGTRLTVL.

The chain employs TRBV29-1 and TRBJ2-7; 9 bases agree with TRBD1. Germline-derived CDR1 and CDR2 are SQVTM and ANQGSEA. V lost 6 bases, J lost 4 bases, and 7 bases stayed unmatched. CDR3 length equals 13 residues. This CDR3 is CSVPGQGHYEQYF. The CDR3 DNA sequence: TGCAGCGTCCCGGGACAGGGCCATTACGAGCAGTACTTC.

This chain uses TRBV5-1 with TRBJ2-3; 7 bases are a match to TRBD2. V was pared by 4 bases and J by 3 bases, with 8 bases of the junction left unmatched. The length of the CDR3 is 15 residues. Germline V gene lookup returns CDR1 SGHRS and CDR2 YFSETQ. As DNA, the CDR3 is TGCGCCAGCAGCCGCGCGGGAGCCACGACAGATACGCAGTATTTT. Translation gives CASSRAGATTDTQYF.

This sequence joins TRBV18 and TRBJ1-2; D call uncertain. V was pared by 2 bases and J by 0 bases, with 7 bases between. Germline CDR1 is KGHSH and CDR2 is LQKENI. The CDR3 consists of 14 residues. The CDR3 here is CASSPKGTNYGYTF. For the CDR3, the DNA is TGTGCCAGCTCACCAAAGGGAACTAACTATGGCTACACCTTC.

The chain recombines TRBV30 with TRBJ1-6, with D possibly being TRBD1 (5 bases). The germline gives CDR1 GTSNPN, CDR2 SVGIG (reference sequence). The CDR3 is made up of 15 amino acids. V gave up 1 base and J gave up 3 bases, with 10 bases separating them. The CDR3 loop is CAWSGRGFYNSPLHF. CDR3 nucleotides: TGTGCCTGGAGTGGAAGGGGATTCTATAATTCACCCCTCCACTTT.

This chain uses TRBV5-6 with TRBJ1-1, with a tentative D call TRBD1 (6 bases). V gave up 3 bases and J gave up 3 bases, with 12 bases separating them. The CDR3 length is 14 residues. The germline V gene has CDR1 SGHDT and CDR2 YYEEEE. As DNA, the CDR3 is TGTGCCAGCAGCTGGGACCAGGGGTACACTGAAGCTTTCTTT. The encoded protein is CASSWDQGYTEAFF.